This TCR beta chain stems from a study of OX40 agonist ivuxolimab in advanced cancers. In germline, CDR1 is MDHEN, CDR2 SYDVKM. The CDR3 sequence is 13 residues long. V was clipped by 2 bases and J by 3 bases, with 7 bases between them. The assay was immunoSEQ multiplex PCR, and TCRdb's table has in-frame clones only and misses some. The sample lists tens of thousands of clones, 84% occurring once. Anyone with autoimmune disease history or systemic immunosuppression was excluded. Drawing of blood for sampling happened at baseline, at cycle 4 day 1, and at cycle 7 day 1. The input for sequencing was CD4+ or CD8+ T cells sorted from blood, taken in a trial of the OX40 agonist ivuxolimab. The chain employs TRBV28 and TRBJ1-1; D call uncertain. The TCR comes from an adult with an advanced solid tumor such as melanoma, head and neck, liver or kidney cancer. As DNA, the CDR3 is TGTGCCAGCAGTTTAGGGCCTGACACTGAAGCTTTCTTT. Residues: CASSLGPDTEAFF.